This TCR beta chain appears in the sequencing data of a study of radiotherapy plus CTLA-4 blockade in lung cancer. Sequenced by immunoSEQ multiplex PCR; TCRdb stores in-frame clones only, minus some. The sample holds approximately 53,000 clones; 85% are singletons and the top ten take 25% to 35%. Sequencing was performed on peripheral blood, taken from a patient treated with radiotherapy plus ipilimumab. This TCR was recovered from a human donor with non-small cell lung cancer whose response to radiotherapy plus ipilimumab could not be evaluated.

The CDR3 sequence: CASSPGGGYNSPLHF. CDR3 DNA sequence: TGTGCCAGCAGTCCAGGGGGAGGTTATAATTCACCCCTCCACTTT. The V gene is TRBV25-1, the J gene TRBJ1-6; 7 bases are shared with TRBD1. Germline values: CDR1 MGHDK, CDR2 SYGVNS. The V gene end was trimmed by 5 bases and the J gene end by 4 bases; junction bases not matched to a gene: 5. This CDR3 spans 15 amino acids.